The 31 T cell receptor beta chains below all came from one sample that was sequenced in a study of T-cell reconstitution after alpha-beta-depleted transplantation in children. Unique molecular identifiers tagged the TCRbeta library. One entry per CDR3 protein, called by TCRdb with MiXCR from the PCR reads. The table includes 150,000 to 200,000 distinct CDR3 sequences, 6.5% to 7.5% detected once. Here the sequenced sample was PBMCs from the stem cell graft donor, taken from the stem cell graft. All receptors derive from a human donor who donated a stem cell graft to a child with Wiskott-Aldrich syndrome.

This clonotype was detected ten times or more. The gene calls are TRBV29-1 and TRBJ2-3; 7 bases align to TRBD1. The ends lost 2 bases at V and 12 bases at J; junction bases unmatched: 11. The V gene's germline CDR1 is SQVTM and CDR2 ANQGSEA. CDR3 length: 13 amino acids. CDR3: CSVENSGTAIQYF. The CDR3 DNA reads as TGCAGCGTTGAAAATTCTGGGACAGCAATTCAGTATTTT.

This clonotype was detected ten times or more. V usage is TRBV7-9 and J usage is TRBJ2-1, with D tentatively TRBD1 or TRBD2 (6 bases each). V lost 5 bases and J 5 bases, leaving 16 bases between the germline ends. Germline CDR1 reads SEHNR; CDR2 reads FQNEAQ (reference sequence). This CDR3 has 15 amino acids. The CDR3 protein is CASSVTGAYNNEQFF. The DNA of the CDR3 is TGTGCCAGCAGCGTAACGGGGGCCTATAACAATGAGCAGTTCTTC.

The gene calls are TRBV19 and TRBJ2-1, with 8 bases lining up with TRBD2. V dropped 4 bases and J dropped 2; count of bases not matched to a gene: 10. CDR1 is LNHDA, CDR2 SQIVND, per germline (reference sequence). This CDR3 is 17 amino acids long. CDR3 bases: TGTGCCAGTAGTACCCACATAGCGGGGATCACCTACAATGAGCAGTTCTTC. It specifies CASSTHIAGITYNEQFF.

This clonotype was detected many times. The chain joins TRBV28 to TRBJ2-5; 7 bases are shared with TRBD2. CDR1 MDHEN and CDR2 SYDVKM come from the germline V gene. This CDR3 comprises 16 residues. The trim removed 2 bases at V and 4 bases at J, leaving 10 bases unmatched. CDR3 amino acids: CASSLLGRGEGETQYF. CDR3 in DNA: TGTGCCAGCAGTTTACTGGGGAGGGGTGAGGGAGAGACCCAGTACTTC.

This chain joins TRBV6-5 and TRBJ2-3, with D maybe TRBD2 (5 bases). There are 16 residues in the CDR3. V was shortened by 4 bases and J by 6 bases, with 20 bases between the two germline ends. CDR1 and CDR2 from the germline V gene are MNHEY and SVGAGI. Here the CDR3 reads CASSCLPDCRRDTQYF. The CDR3 DNA reads TGTGCCAGCAGTTGCCTGCCGGACTGTCGCCGGGATACGCAGTATTTT.

This clonotype was seen many times. V usage is TRBV20-1 and J usage is TRBJ1-6; D might be TRBD1 (5 bases). This CDR3 has 13 residues. V was shortened by 4 bases and J by 3 bases, with 7 bases between the two germline ends. Per germline, CDR1 DFQATT and CDR2 SNEGSKA (reference sequence). The CDR3 loop reads CSATTDYNSPLHF. As DNA, the CDR3 is TGCAGTGCTACGACAGACTATAATTCACCCCTCCACTTT.

This sequence joins TRBV5-1 and TRBJ1-1, with D tentatively TRBD1 (5 bases). V shed 0 bases and J shed 4 bases, with 16 bases lying between them. Germline V gene sequence: CDR1 SGHRS, CDR2 YFSETQ. The length of the CDR3 is 16 residues. CDR3 nucleotide sequence: TGCGCCAGCAGCTTGGAAGTGAGGGGTCGGGGCACTGAAGCTTTCTTT. It yields the protein CASSLEVRGRGTEAFF.

This sequence joins TRBV30 and TRBJ1-1, with TRBD1 matching 12 bases. CDR1 GTSNPN and CDR2 SVGIG come from the germline V gene (reference sequence). The CDR3 has 15 residues. The ends lost 8 bases at V and 5 bases at J; junction bases unmatched: 12. The CDR3 loop is CAGSGQGARETEAFF. The CDR3 nucleotides are TGTGCCGGATCGGGACAGGGGGCAAGGGAAACTGAAGCTTTCTTT. The full variable domain, its missing parts supplied by reference TRBV30 and TRBJ1-1, is SQTIHQWPATLVQPVGSPLSLECTVEGTSNPNLYWYRQAAGRGLQLLFYSVGIGQISSEVPQNLSASRPQDRQFILSSKKLLLSDSGFYLCAGSGQGARETEAFFGQGTRLTVV.

This clonotype came up many times. The V gene is TRBV5-1, the J gene TRBJ1-3; D is uncertain. This CDR3 region has 14 residues. The germline V gene has CDR1 SGHRS and CDR2 YFSETQ. Trimming stripped 0 bases from V and 2 bases from J, with 6 bases between. CDR3 amino acids: CASSLAGPGNTIYF. The CDR3 DNA reads TGCGCCAGCAGCTTGGCTGGTCCTGGAAACACCATATATTTT.

The chain couples TRBV18 to TRBJ2-7; TRBD2 agrees at 9 bases. V dropped 6 bases and J dropped 6; count of bases not matched to a gene: 12. The CDR3 is 15 amino acids. Looked up from germline, CDR1 is KGHSH and CDR2 is LQKENI. The CDR3 sequence: CASSPRASGTPEQYF. CDR3 nucleotide sequence: TGTGCCAGCTCTCCCCGGGCTAGCGGGACGCCCGAGCAGTACTTC.

This clonotype was recorded at least ten times. V is TRBV6-1 and J is TRBJ2-7, with 10 bases matching TRBD1. With V trimmed by 5 bases and J by 2 bases, 6 bases remained unmatched. Germline CDR1 and CDR2: MNHNS and SASEGT. The CDR3 covers 15 residues. DNA for the CDR3: TGTGCCAGCAGTCGCTGGGACAGGGGCCCCTACGAGCAGTACTTC. This gives the protein CASSRWDRGPYEQYF.

The CDR3 nucleotides are TGCGCCAGCAGCCAAGGGGACTTAGGACAAGGGACAGATACGCAGTATTTT. It encodes CASSQGDLGQGTDTQYF. The chain combines TRBV4-3 with TRBJ2-3; D is perhaps TRBD2 (6 bases). In germline, CDR1 is LGHNA, CDR2 YSLEER. This CDR3 comprises 17 residues. Trimming removed 1 base at V and 3 bases at J, with 17 bases between.

This clonotype was observed at least ten times. The rearrangement uses TRBV15 and TRBJ2-7, with D possibly TRBD1 on 6 matching bases. Germline V CDR1 and CDR2: LNHNV, YYDKDF (reference sequence). Trimming took 6 bases from V and 0 from J, leaving 12 bases between them. The CDR3 sequence is 14 residues long. CDR3 coding DNA: TGTGCCACCAGTAGTTACAGGGACTCCTACGAGCAGTACTTC. Its translation: CATSSYRDSYEQYF.

This clonotype was picked up many times. The genes are TRBV4-2 and TRBJ1-1; D unresolved. Germline V gives CDR1 LGHNA, CDR2 YNFKEQ. This CDR3 contains 14 residues. Deletions cut 1 base from V and 4 bases from J, with 10 bases between. The CDR3 coding sequence is TGTGCCAGCAGCCAAGCGGGGTTAATCACTGAAGCTTTCTTT. Protein: CASSQAGLITEAFF.

This clonotype was found many times. The CDR3 protein is CASSVRLAGGPLGEQFF. CDR3 in DNA: TGTGCCAGCAGCGTCCGACTAGCGGGAGGGCCTCTGGGTGAGCAGTTCTTC. The rearrangement joins TRBV7-9 to TRBJ2-1; TRBD2 matches at 14 bases. Germline V gene data show CDR1 as SEHNR and CDR2 as FQNEAQ (reference sequence). The CDR3 loop spans 17 amino acids. Germline trimming cut 5 bases from V and 9 bases from J; bases unmatched to any gene: 12.

The chain employs TRBV18 and TRBJ1-5, with TRBD1 as a possible D gene (5 bases). Germline-derived CDR1 and CDR2 are KGHSH and LQKENI. There are 15 residues in the CDR3. With 3 bases removed from V and 4 bases from J, the gap between germline ends came to 13 bases. Here the CDR3 reads CASSPDSDRNQPQHF. For the CDR3, the DNA is TGTGCCAGCTCACCCGACTCCGACAGAAATCAGCCCCAGCATTTT.

The sample holds many counts of this clonotype. This chain uses TRBV6-5 with TRBJ1-2; no firm D call. The CDR3 loop spans 14 amino acids. Germline V lookup: CDR1 MNHEY, CDR2 SVGAGI. V was shortened by 6 bases and J by 8 bases, with 19 bases between the two germline ends. CDR3 amino acids: CASSSSVGMRGYTF. The CDR3 DNA follows: TGTGCCAGCAGCTCCTCGGTAGGGATGCGGGGCTACACCTTC.

This clonotype was counted many times. V usage is TRBV27 and J usage is TRBJ2-2; D unclear. Between the trimmed V and J ends, which lost 5 bases and 4 bases, there was a span of 11 bases. CDR3 length: 14 amino acids. Germline V lookup: CDR1 MNHEY, CDR2 SMNVEV (reference sequence). The chain's CDR3 is CASSIDRATGELFF. CDR3 nucleotides: TGTGCCAGCAGTATCGACCGGGCCACCGGGGAGCTGTTTTTT.

This clonotype was counted ten times or more. The chain employs TRBV15 and TRBJ1-1; D not resolved. V lost 0 bases to trimming and J lost 8 bases, with 16 bases between them. The CDR3 sequence is 15 residues long. Germline V CDR1 and CDR2: LNHNV, YYDKDF (reference sequence). The CDR3 bases are TGTGCCACCAGCAGAGATCCGGGAAGTGTAATGGAAGCTTTCTTT. Residues: CATSRDPGSVMEAFF.

This clonotype was observed many times. The chain has TRBV7-2 and TRBJ2-1; 11 nucleotides agree with TRBD2. CDR1 and CDR2 from the germline V gene are SGHTA and FQGNSA. The CDR3 loop spans 15 amino acids. J was trimmed by 6 bases and V by 3 bases; bases with no gene match: 4. The CDR3 here is CASSFTSGSINEQFF. DNA of the CDR3: TGTGCCAGCAGCTTTACTAGCGGGAGTATCAATGAGCAGTTCTTC. Combining the CDR3 with reference TRBV7-2 and TRBJ2-1 gives the whole variable domain GAGVSQSPSNKVTEKGKDVELRCDPISGHTALYWYRQSLGQGLEFLIYFQGNSAPDKSGLPSDRFSAERTGGSVSTLTIQRTQQEDSAVYLCASSFTSGSINEQFFGPGTRLTVL.

This clonotype was seen repeatedly, ten times or more. The J gene is TRBJ1-6, the V gene TRBV25-1; 8 nucleotides line up with TRBD1. This CDR3 is built from 16 residues. Trimming at V came to 0 bases and at J to 9 bases, leaving 7 bases not matched to a gene. CDR1 and CDR2 (germline): MGHDK, SYGVNS. DNA of the CDR3: TGTGCCAGCAGTGAATATCAGGGGGCCACCGCTTCACCCCTCCACTTT. It is translated as CASSEYQGATASPLHF.

This clonotype was detected ten times or more. The chain links TRBV29-1 to TRBJ2-1; 12 nucleotides agree with TRBD1. Per germline, CDR1 SQVTM and CDR2 ANQGSEA. Trimming at V came to 3 bases and at J to 6 bases, leaving 3 bases not matched to a gene. The CDR3 has 14 amino acids. CDR3 protein: CSVEGGQGANEQFF. The CDR3, as DNA: TGCAGCGTTGAGGGGGGACAGGGGGCCAATGAGCAGTTCTTC.

This clonotype has a handful of counts. The J gene is TRBJ1-6, the V gene TRBV7-2, with TRBD1 matching over 12 bases. Trimming removed 1 base from V and 10 bases from J; junction bases left unmatched: 5. The CDR3 has 16 amino acids. Per the germline V gene, CDR1 is SGHTA and CDR2 is FQGNSA. CDR3 bases: TGTGCCAGCAGCTTAGTTGGGACAGGGGGCAGGTCACCCCTCCACTTT. This sequence encodes CASSLVGTGGRSPLHF. The full variable domain, rest sourced from reference TRBV7-2 and TRBJ1-6, is GAGVSQSPSNKVTEKGKDVELRCDPISGHTALYWYRQSLGQGLEFLIYFQGNSAPDKSGLPSDRFSAERTGGSVSTLTIQRTQQEDSAVYLCASSLVGTGGRSPLHFGNGTRLTVT.

This clonotype appeared many times. This chain uses TRBV12-3 or TRBV12-4 with TRBJ2-1; D tentatively fits TRBD1 or TRBD2 (5 bases each). V was pared by 3 bases and J by 6 bases, with 6 bases between. The CDR3 totals 12 residues. CDR3 coding DNA: TGTGCCAGCAGTTTTGGGGGCAATGAGCAGTTCTTC. It codes for CASSFGGNEQFF.

A few counts support this clonotype. The chain employs TRBV12-3 or TRBV12-4 and TRBJ1-5; no clear D gene. This CDR3 comprises 13 residues. Between the trimmed V and J ends, which lost 3 bases and 4 bases, there was a span of 7 bases. The CDR3 protein is CASSLIGNQPQHF. In DNA form, the CDR3 reads TGTGCCAGCAGTTTGATCGGTAATCAGCCCCAGCATTTT.

This clonotype was found many times. This sequence joins TRBV20-1 and TRBJ2-1, with no clear D. The CDR3 has 11 amino acids. Germline values: CDR1 DFQATT, CDR2 SNEGSKA (reference sequence). Trimming stripped 6 bases from V and 7 bases from J, with 10 bases between. Written as DNA, the CDR3 is TGCAGTGCCCCCCGAGTGAATGAGCAGTTCTTC. Its translation is CSAPRVNEQFF.

At least ten counts were recorded for this clonotype. V gene TRBV5-1 combines with J gene TRBJ1-1; D is ambiguous. V gave up 1 base and J gave up 4 bases, with 11 bases separating them. This CDR3 is built from 14 residues. The germline V gene has CDR1 SGHRS and CDR2 YFSETQ. Written as DNA, the CDR3 is TGCGCCAGCAGCTTGAACACCCTGGGCACTGAAGCTTTCTTT. It codes for CASSLNTLGTEAFF.

Ten or more counts support this clonotype. The rearrangement links TRBV20-1 to TRBJ1-3, with no clear D. Trimming took off 5 bases at V and 4 bases at J, with 18 bases between the two ends. Per the germline V gene, CDR1 is DFQATT and CDR2 is SNEGSKA (reference sequence). The CDR3 is 15 amino acids. The CDR3 DNA is TGCAGTGCTGGATCGGCGCGTGGGATCGGAAACACCATATATTTT. It codes for CSAGSARGIGNTIYF.

The chain recombines TRBV12-3 or TRBV12-4 with TRBJ2-2, with 9 bases matching TRBD2. The ends lost 3 bases at V and 7 bases at J; junction bases unmatched: 9. The CDR3 is 16 amino acids. The CDR3 DNA reads TGTGCCAGCAGTTTTCGACTAGCGGCCATCGGCGGGGAGCTGTTTTTT. Its translation: CASSFRLAAIGGELFF.

This clonotype was counted at least ten times. The junction does not match germline at one end; this may be a read error. CDR3 amino acids: CSVQDRRDNEKLFF. CDR3 coding DNA: TGCAGCGTTCAAGACAGGCGAGATAATGAAAAACTGTTTTTT. The chain employs TRBV29-1 and TRBJ1-4, with D possibly being TRBD1 (6 bases). This CDR3 has 14 amino acids. Germline V gene lookup returns CDR1 SQVTM and CDR2 ANQGSEA.

This clonotype was found many times. CDR3 protein: CASSSQKATTEAFF. In DNA, the CDR3 is TGTGCCAGCAGCTCCCAGAAGGCTACCACTGAAGCTTTCTTT. The rearrangement links TRBV7-2 to TRBJ1-1, with D unclear. The CDR3 consists of 14 residues. Looked up from germline, CDR1 is SGHTA and CDR2 is FQGNSA. V shed 4 bases and J shed 4 bases, with 13 bases lying between them.